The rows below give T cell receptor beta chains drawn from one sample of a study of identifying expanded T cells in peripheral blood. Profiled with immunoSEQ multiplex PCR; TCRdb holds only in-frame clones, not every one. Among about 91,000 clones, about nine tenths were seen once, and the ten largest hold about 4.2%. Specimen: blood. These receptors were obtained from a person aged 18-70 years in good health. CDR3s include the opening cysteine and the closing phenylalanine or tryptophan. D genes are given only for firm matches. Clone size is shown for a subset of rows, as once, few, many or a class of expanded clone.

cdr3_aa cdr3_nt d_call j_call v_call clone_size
CASSLGSSYEQYF TGTGCCAGCAGCTTAGGCAGCTCCTACGAGCAGTACTTC - TRBJ2-7 TRBV5-5 -
CASSDWGTIGAGDEQYF TGCGCCAGCAGTGATTGGGGCACGATTGGGGCCGGGGACGAGCAGTACTTC - TRBJ2-7 TRBV10-1 -
CASSYSTIYRPGELFF TGTGCCAGCAGTTACTCGACAATCTACCGGCCCGGGGAGCTGTTTTTT - TRBJ2-2 TRBV6-5 -
CAWSPTRANQGNTIYF TGTGCCTGGAGTCCCACCAGGGCCAACCAGGGAAACACCATATATTTT - TRBJ1-3 TRBV30 -
CASKGQSSYEQYF TGTGCCAGCAAAGGACAGAGCTCCTACGAGCAGTACTTC - TRBJ2-7 TRBV6-5 -
CASSQDGQGTDTQYF TGCGCCAGCAGCCAAGACGGACAGGGCACAGATACGCAGTATTTT TRBD1 TRBJ2-3 TRBV4-3 -
CASGKSGGADTQYF TGTGCCAGCGGGAAGAGCGGGGGGGCAGATACGCAGTATTTT TRBD2 TRBJ2-3 TRBV7-9 -
CASSLGESNNEQFF TGTGCCAGCAGCTTGGGGGAGTCGAACAATGAGCAGTTCTTC - TRBJ2-1 TRBV13 -
CASSFTTGDYSNQPQHF TGCGCCAGCAGCTTCACAACAGGGGATTATAGCAATCAGCCCCAGCATTTT TRBD1 TRBJ1-5 TRBV5-1 -
CASSEVGAGNQPQHF TGTGCCAGCAGTGAAGTGGGGGCTGGAAATCAGCCCCAGCATTTT - TRBJ1-5 TRBV6-1 -
CASGRETDTQYF TGTGCCAGCGGGCGGGAGACAGATACGCAGTATTTT TRBD2 TRBJ2-3 TRBV6-4 -
CASSLGEDRQYF TGCGCCAGCAGCTTGGGGGAGGATCGGCAGTACTTC - TRBJ2-7 TRBV5-1 -
CASSGSLGTSGGYNEQFF TGTGCCAGCAGCGGTAGCCTAGGGACTAGCGGGGGCTACAATGAGCAGTTCTTC TRBD2 TRBJ2-1 TRBV11-2 -
CASSPSSPAGRINEKLFF TGTGCCAGCAGCCCCTCAAGCCCCGCGGGACGGATTAATGAAAAACTGTTTTTT - TRBJ1-4 TRBV9 -
CASSDRLRGDFSYEQYF TGTGCCAGCAGTGACCGACTGCGGGGGGATTTCTCCTACGAGCAGTACTTC TRBD2 TRBJ2-7 TRBV2 -
CASSLDSARTDTQYF TGTGCCAGCAGCTTGGATAGCGCTCGCACAGATACGCAGTATTTT - TRBJ2-3 TRBV5-6 once
CASSDGTGVQPQHF TGTGCCAGCAGTGACGGGACAGGGGTACAGCCCCAGCATTTT TRBD1 TRBJ1-5 TRBV6-1 few
CASSLTDAGTGELFF TGCGCCAGCAGCCTAACAGATGCGGGAACCGGGGAGCTGTTTTTT - TRBJ2-2 TRBV5-1 -